The 3 T cell receptor beta chains listed next were all sequenced from one sample in a study of beta chain features in type 1 diabetes. General observations from the study: In every one of the four CD4+ subsets, TCRB CDR3s were moderately but significantly shorter in Type 1 diabetes patients.

Their antigen targets remain unknown. Reverse transcription of all isolated RNA meant that expressed TCRB transcripts were sequenced. Only in-frame clones appear in the TCRdb table, and some are missing; sequencing was by immunoSEQ multiplex PCR. The sample lists some 160,000 clones, 9% to 10% seen once, with roughly 0.7% in the top ten. The source material was central memory CD4+ T cells from blood. The receptors were sampled from a woman aged 25 to 39 with type 1 diabetes.

The table lists this clone with a few counts. CDR3 sequence reads: CAIRLAGVYEQYF. The CDR3 DNA sequence: TGTGCCATCAGACTAGCGGGAGTCTACGAGCAGTACTTC. The V gene is TRBV10-3, the J gene TRBJ2-7; TRBD2 aligns across 11 bases. Germline loops: CDR1 ENHRY, CDR2 SYGVKD. This CDR3 region has 13 residues. The J segment lost 3 bases and the V segment lost 6 bases, leaving 1 base of the junction unmatched.

This chain joins TRBV10-3 and TRBJ2-1; TRBD1 is a possible D gene (6 bases). The CDR3 extends over 18 amino acids. Germline CDR1 and CDR2: ENHRY and SYGVKD. Trimming stripped 2 bases from V and 4 bases from J, with 21 bases between. DNA of the CDR3: TGTGCCATCAGTGAGCGAACCGGGACAACAGGCCCGTACAATGAGCAGTTCTTC. Amino acids: CAISERTGTTGPYNEQFF.

The gene calls are TRBV10-3 and TRBJ2-1, with 10 bases matching TRBD2. Trimming cost V 3 bases and J 7 bases; bases outside gene matches: 3. The CDR3 runs to 14 residues. From germline, CDR1 is ENHRY and CDR2 SYGVKD. The CDR3 bases are TGTGCCATCAGTGACCAGCGGGAGGGGAATGAGCAGTTCTTC. Its translation: CAISDQREGNEQFF.